One sample yielded the 18 T cell receptor beta chains listed below, sequenced in a study of cytomegalovirus exposure and HLA in healthy donors. Some clones are missing from TCRdb's copy, which holds only in-frame ones; the method was immunoSEQ multiplex PCR. This repertoire shows 300,000 to 400,000 clones, more than 80% found once; its top ten account for around 0.8%. Sequencing used PBMCs. All receptors come from a woman aged 18 to 35 in good health and CMV-seronegative.

The chain is built from TRBV25-1 and TRBJ2-5, with TRBD2 as a possible D gene (6 bases). The germline V and J ends were trimmed by 2 bases and 9 bases, with 13 bases remaining between them. The germline gives CDR1 MGHDK, CDR2 SYGVNS. The CDR3 is 13 amino acids. This CDR3 is CASSEGGKKAQYF. The CDR3 bases are TGTGCCAGCAGTGAAGGGGGGAAGAAGGCCCAGTACTTC.

This clone was seen a handful of times. The chain joins TRBV5-1 to TRBJ2-5; 8 nucleotides line up with TRBD2. The CDR3 loop spans 13 amino acids. V lost 4 bases and J lost 4; bases outside the gene matches: 3. In germline, CDR1 is SGHRS, CDR2 YFSETQ. The CDR3 sequence is CASSPGGRETQYF. CDR3 sequence (DNA): TGCGCCAGCAGCCCGGGGGGGCGAGAGACCCAGTACTTC.

The V call is TRBV27, the J call TRBJ2-7, with 9 bases fitting TRBD1. The junction had 12 bases not matched to a gene; V was cut back by 8 bases and J by 1 base. The germline V gene encodes CDR1 MNHEY and CDR2 SMNVEV (reference sequence). The CDR3 is 16 residues long. The CDR3 region has the DNA TGTGCCAGCGGTTCACAGGGGGCGCGTGGGTCCTACGAGCAGTACTTC. Translating it yields CASGSQGARGSYEQYF.

The rearrangement links TRBV5-1 to TRBJ1-2, with TRBD1 as a possible D gene (5 bases). The germline V gene encodes CDR1 SGHRS and CDR2 YFSETQ. The ends were cut back, 1 base at V and 0 bases at J, with 19 bases in the middle. This CDR3 region has 18 residues. This chain's CDR3 is CASSLFPEFSGPNYGYTF. The CDR3, as DNA: TGCGCCAGCAGCTTGTTCCCCGAATTTTCAGGGCCTAACTATGGCTACACCTTC.

The V gene is TRBV19, the J gene TRBJ2-3, with 9 bases lining up with TRBD1. The germline gives CDR1 LNHDA, CDR2 SQIVND (reference sequence). This CDR3 spans 14 amino acids. The V segment lost 6 bases and the J segment 5 bases; nucleotides outside the gene matches: 6. The CDR3 loop reads CASRGQGDGDTQYF. In DNA form, the CDR3 reads TGTGCCAGTAGGGGACAGGGAGATGGAGATACGCAGTATTTT. The entire variable domain, with the rest obtained from reference TRBV19 and TRBJ2-3, is as follows: DGGITQSPKYLFRKEGQNVTLSCEQNLNHDAMYWYRQDPGQGLRLIYYSQIVNDFQKGDIAEGYSVSREKKESFPLTVTSAQKNPTAFYLCASRGQGDGDTQYFGPGTRLTVL.

The chain employs TRBV5-1 and TRBJ2-7; maybe TRBD1 (6 bases). The germline gives CDR1 SGHRS, CDR2 YFSETQ. V was clipped by 1 base and J by 3 bases, with 14 bases between them. The CDR3 length is 15 residues. The CDR3 sequence is CASSLRPGENYEQYF. The CDR3 DNA is TGCGCCAGCAGCTTGCGGCCAGGGGAGAACTACGAGCAGTACTTC.

J is TRBJ2-1 and V is TRBV6-5, with 12 bases aligning to TRBD2. V shed 6 bases and J 4 bases; nucleotides not matched to a gene: 1. This CDR3 is 14 amino acids long. The germline gives CDR1 MNHEY, CDR2 SVGAGI. CDR3 region: CASSLAGGYNEQFF. The DNA of the CDR3 is TGTGCCAGCAGCCTAGCGGGAGGGTACAATGAGCAGTTCTTC.

J is TRBJ1-2 and V is TRBV6-5; 9 bases are shared with TRBD1. Looked up from germline, CDR1 is MNHEY and CDR2 is SVGAGI. V lost 0 bases and J lost 3; bases outside the gene matches: 2. The CDR3 sequence is 15 residues long. CDR3 bases: TGTGCCAGCAGTTACTCGACAGGGGGTGACTATGGCTACACCTTC. This codes for CASSYSTGGDYGYTF.

This chain uses TRBV5-1 with TRBJ2-7, with 10 bases matching TRBD1. CDR1 and CDR2 (germline): SGHRS, YFSETQ. Trimming took 5 bases from V and 4 from J; bases not matched to a gene: 6. The CDR3 has 14 residues. CDR3: CASRSPGQGYEQYF. The CDR3 DNA is TGCGCCAGCAGATCACCGGGACAGGGGTACGAGCAGTACTTC.

To note about this clone: The junction shows a germline mismatch at one end, possibly a read error. V is TRBV2 and J is TRBJ1-1; 7 bases match TRBD1. This CDR3 comprises 14 residues. Germline V gene data show CDR1 as SNHLY and CDR2 as FYNNEI. Here the CDR3 reads CVSSGDSLNTEAFF. The CDR3 DNA reads as TGTGTCAGCAGTGGGGACAGCTTGAACACTGAAGCTTTCTTT.

J is TRBJ2-2 and V is TRBV10-3; D is perhaps TRBD1 (5 bases). The CDR3 is 12 residues long. V lost 8 bases to trimming and J lost 3 bases, with 7 bases between them. Germline V lookup: CDR1 ENHRY, CDR2 SYGVKD. In DNA, the CDR3 is TGTGCCATCCTGACAGACACCGGGGAGCTGTTTTTT. Protein sequence: CAILTDTGELFF.

As regards this clone: At one end the junction does not follow the germline gene, possibly because of a read error. This chain uses TRBV12-5 with TRBJ2-1, with 7 bases matching TRBD1. Germline lookup yields CDR1 LGHNT and CDR2 FRNRAP. The CDR3 has 15 residues. For the CDR3, the DNA is TGTGCTAGTGGATTGGGACAGTTAACCTACAATGAGCAGTTCTTC. Translation: CASGLGQLTYNEQFF.

V is TRBV27 and J is TRBJ1-2; D may be TRBD1 (5 bases). Trimming left V 7 bases short and J 7 bases short, with 13 bases between. Germline V gene data show CDR1 as MNHEY and CDR2 as SMNVEV (reference sequence). The CDR3 has 12 amino acids. For the CDR3, the DNA is TGTGCCAGCAAGGATCAGGGTGGTGGCTACACCTTC. Translating gives CASKDQGGGYTF.

The J gene is TRBJ2-6, the V gene TRBV7-9; 8 nucleotides match TRBD1. The CDR3 has 15 residues. Per germline, CDR1 SEHNR and CDR2 FQNEAQ (reference sequence). J was trimmed by 4 bases and V by 4 bases; bases with no gene match: 3. DNA of the CDR3: TGTGCCAGCAGCTGGGACAGGCAGGGGGCCAACGTCCTGACTTTC. Amino acid sequence: CASSWDRQGANVLTF.

The V call is TRBV11-2, the J call TRBJ2-7; 8 nucleotides match TRBD1. The CDR3 totals 17 residues. V trimming: 0 bases; J trimming: 1 base; junction bases outside the gene matches: 8. Germline-derived CDR1 and CDR2 are SGHAT and FQNNGV. The CDR3 region has the DNA TGTGCCAGCAGCTTAGATAAGGGGGACAGGCCTTCCTACGAGCAGTACTTC. It yields the protein CASSLDKGDRPSYEQYF.

The gene calls are TRBV7-6 and TRBJ2-3; 7 bases fit TRBD2. The CDR3 contains 16 residues. Germline values: CDR1 SGHVS, CDR2 FNYEAQ. With V trimmed by 5 bases and J by 4 bases, 12 bases remained unmatched. The CDR3 reads CASSIGLREIPDTQYF. Here the CDR3 DNA reads TGTGCCAGCAGCATAGGGCTGCGGGAGATTCCAGATACGCAGTATTTT.

The V and J genes are TRBV15 and TRBJ1-5; D is possibly TRBD1 (6 bases). The CDR3 totals 15 residues. Germline CDR1 LNHNV, CDR2 YYDKDF (reference sequence). With 6 bases removed from V and 1 base from J, the gap between germline ends came to 13 bases. The CDR3 here is CATSYQGRSNQPQHF. In DNA, the CDR3 is TGTGCCACCAGTTATCAGGGGCGAAGCAATCAGCCCCAGCATTTT.

V is TRBV27 and J is TRBJ2-7, with 8 bases identical to TRBD1. Germline loops: CDR1 MNHEY, CDR2 SMNVEV (reference sequence). The CDR3 has 14 residues. V lost 3 bases, J lost 2 bases, and 3 bases stayed unmatched. The CDR3 loop reads CASSFRTGTYEQYF. CDR3 bases: TGTGCCAGCAGTTTCCGGACAGGGACCTACGAGCAGTACTTC.